The 6 T cell receptor beta chains listed next were all sequenced from one sample in a study of beta chain features in type 1 diabetes (dated by TCRdb to the late 2010s). On the study overall, not on this receptor specifically: In all four CD4+ subsets, TCRB CDR3 length was moderately but significantly shorter in type 1 diabetes patients.

Library creation used the immunoSEQ multiplex PCR assay. The entire isolated RNA was reverse transcribed using the High Capacity cDNA Reverse Transcription Kit, and thus expressed TCRB transcripts were sequenced. The source is immuneACCESS, and TCRdb retained only in-frame sequences with V and J called. Part of the clones is not carried over; for the studies checked, unresolved V genes explain less than half of this, and the remainder is unexplained. The sample table holds 150,000 to 190,000 clones, of which approximately 10% were seen once. Of the sample, 0.5% is held by the ten largest clones. For these TCRs, the target antigens are not known. Material for sequencing was central memory CD4+ T cells from blood. These receptors all come from a young man with type 1 diabetes.

This clone was detected ten times or more. The gene calls are TRBV9 and TRBJ2-2, with 8 bases that match TRBD1. Germline-derived CDR1 and CDR2 are SGDLS and YYNGEE. This CDR3 region has 15 residues. The trim removed 0 bases at V and 6 bases at J, leaving 4 bases unmatched. The CDR3 sequence is CASSVGWTGPGELFF. DNA of the CDR3: TGTGCCAGCAGCGTAGGATGGACAGGGCCCGGGGAGCTGTTTTTT.

The gene calls are TRBV10-3 and TRBJ1-4, with D perhaps matching TRBD1 (6 bases). The germline V and J ends were trimmed by 5 bases and 7 bases, with 20 bases remaining between them. Germline lookup yields CDR1 ENHRY and CDR2 SYGVKD. CDR3 length: 16 amino acids. The CDR3 spells CAISPGQISTGEKLFF. CDR3 in DNA: TGTGCCATCAGTCCAGGACAGATTTCGACGGGTGAAAAACTGTTTTTT.

This clone was observed a few times. The J gene is TRBJ2-7, the V gene TRBV29-1; D perhaps matches TRBD2 (5 bases). The CDR3 extends over 14 amino acids. Germline lookup yields CDR1 SQVTM and CDR2 ANQGSEA. CDR3 amino acids: CRGVVRSGSYEQYF. Written as DNA, the CDR3 is TGCAGGGGAGTCGTTCGGAGTGGGTCCTACGAGCAGTACTTC.

J is TRBJ2-7 and V is TRBV28; D perhaps matches TRBD1 (7 bases). The germline V gene has CDR1 MDHEN and CDR2 SYDVKM. Trimming stripped 5 bases from V and 5 bases from J, with 19 bases between. This CDR3 is 15 amino acids long. The CDR3 spells CASSPPGGTLHEQYF. CDR3 sequence (DNA): TGTGCCAGCAGTCCCCCAGGGGGGACTCTCCACGAGCAGTACTTC. The variable domain in full, completed from reference TRBV28 and TRBJ2-7, reads DVKVTQSSRYLVKRTGEKVFLECVQDMDHENMFWYRQDPGLGLRLIYFSYDVKMKEKGDIPEGYSVSREKKERFSLILESASTNQTSMYLCASSPPGGTLHEQYFGPGTRLTVT.

The gene calls are TRBV19 and TRBJ2-7; 11 nucleotides align to TRBD2. Per the germline V gene, CDR1 is LNHDA and CDR2 is SQIVND (reference sequence). The CDR3 consists of 16 residues. Germline trimming cut 5 bases from V and 8 bases from J; bases unmatched to any gene: 14. The CDR3 loop reads CASSQNPGTSGTKQYF. The CDR3 DNA reads as TGTGCCAGTAGTCAAAACCCGGGGACTAGCGGAACCAAGCAGTACTTC.

This clone was seen more than once but under ten times. This chain uses TRBV18 with TRBJ1-4; D gene ambiguous. Germline loops: CDR1 KGHSH, CDR2 LQKENI. The CDR3 consists of 15 residues. Between the trimmed V and J ends, which lost 2 bases and 5 bases, there was a span of 12 bases. DNA of the CDR3: TGTGCCAGCTCACCATTCGGGGAGCCGAATGAAAAACTGTTTTTT. Encoded protein: CASSPFGEPNEKLFF. Full variable domain (remainder filled in from reference TRBV18 and TRBJ1-4): NAGVMQNPRHLVRRRGQEARLRCSPMKGHSHVYWYRQLPEEGLKFMVYLQKENIIDESGMPKERFSAEFPKEGPSILRIQQVVRGDSAAYFCASSPFGEPNEKLFFGSGTQLSVL.